This TCR beta chain was identified in a study of T cells in Graves' hyperthyroidism and ophthalmopathy. Over 18 months, lack of ophthalmopathy progression marked Graves' hyperthyroidism as stable. Extraction of PBMCs used around 9.6 ml of fresh peripheral blood. This clonotype was recorded many times. The V gene lost 3 bases and the J gene lost 4 bases, with 9 bases spanning the gap. Germline CDR1 and CDR2: SQVTM and ANQGSEA. CDR3 size: 12 residues. Amplification of TCR beta CDR3 regions used RNA as the template. The HTBI primer set drove a first-round RT-PCR of the TCR CDR3. TCRdb reanalysed the multiplex PCR reads using MiXCR and keeps one entry per CDR3 protein. Here the sample spans approximately 520,000 distinct CDR3 sequences, roughly 20% being singletons.

The V gene is TRBV29-1, the J gene TRBJ1-1, with unresolved D. What was sequenced was blood. The TCR sequence derives from a man younger than 35 with Graves' hyperthyroidism. For the CDR3, the DNA is TGCAGCGTTGATAGAGGGATCACTGAAGCTTTCTTT. This codes for CSVDRGITEAFF.